This T cell receptor beta chain was obtained from a study of memory CD4+ T cells and cytomegalovirus serostatus. Whole-study findings and limits: About 40% of the roughly 160 known CMV-associated TCRbeta sequences appeared in CD4+ memory. Suggested: most of the CMV-linked TCR signature lies in CD4+ memory cells.

This clone was observed once. Its antigen is as yet unknown. V dropped 3 bases and J dropped 5 bases, with 7 bases sitting between them. Germline V CDR1 and CDR2: SGHDN, FVKESK. The CDR3 spans 13 residues. The sort gate was single viable CD3+CD4+CD8-CD45RO+ cells for memory CD4+ T cells. In the original analysis: After removing out-of-frame reads, around 2,000,000 distinct TCRbeta sequences remained. Clones were read by immunoSEQ multiplex PCR, and TCRdb kept only the in-frame ones, dropping some. The V and J calls and clone size were taken over from that table, and D and trimming were inferred from the DNA. There are tens of thousands of clones in the sample; about 80% occur only once, and roughly 1.4% lies in the top ten.

This receptor was taken from an adult in good health and CMV-seropositive. The source material was memory CD4+ T cells from blood. The chain couples TRBV14 to TRBJ1-4; unclear D gene. CDR3 protein: CASSHRPNEKLFF. DNA for the CDR3: TGTGCCAGCAGCCACCGACCGAATGAAAAACTGTTTTTT.